The 11 T cell receptor beta chains below come from one sample, sequenced in a study of blood T cell repertoires in COVID-19. Clones were read by immunoSEQ multiplex PCR, and TCRdb kept only the in-frame ones, dropping some. The sample carries 110,000 to 150,000 clones, 75% to 90% recorded once. The specimen was peripheral blood. The receptors were sampled from a human donor in a cohort sampled during active COVID-19.

In this sample, this clone turned up a few times. This CDR3 is CASSQEASGDYGYTF. As DNA, the CDR3 is TGTGCCAGCAGCCAAGAAGCCTCCGGGGACTATGGCTACACCTTC. The chain has TRBV4-2 and TRBJ1-2, with D hard to call. Germline V gene data show CDR1 as LGHNA and CDR2 as YNFKEQ. The CDR3 extends over 15 amino acids. The V end lost 0 bases, the J end lost 3 bases, and 11 bases lay between the germline ends.

J is TRBJ1-1 and V is TRBV27; no firm D call. The CDR3 covers 17 residues. With 6 bases removed from V and 4 bases from J, the gap between germline ends came to 24 bases. CDR1 MNHEY and CDR2 SMNVEV come from the germline V gene (reference sequence). The CDR3 nucleotides are TGTGCCAGCAGGCGGAGGGTGTCAACCCAGATGGGCACTGAAGCTTTCTTT. It encodes CASRRRVSTQMGTEAFF.

The chain has TRBV18 and TRBJ1-2; no firm D call. This CDR3 comprises 17 residues. The germline V and J ends were trimmed by 5 bases and 4 bases, with 23 bases remaining between them. The germline CDR1 and CDR2 sequences are KGHSH and LQKENI. The CDR3 spells CASSTSTSTTSSYGYTF. CDR3 DNA sequence: TGTGCCAGCTCAACTTCGACCTCCACTACAAGCAGCTATGGCTACACCTTC.

J is TRBJ2-3 and V is TRBV19; weak D call: TRBD2 (6 bases). Germline CDR1 LNHDA, CDR2 SQIVND (reference sequence). Trimming shortened V by 5 bases and J by 4 bases, and 16 bases separated the two germline ends. The CDR3 has 15 amino acids. CDR3 bases: TGTGCCAGTAGTTCGGTAGCGGATCGCCCAGATACGCAGTATTTT. Protein product: CASSSVADRPDTQYF.

The CDR3, as DNA: TGTGCCAGCAGCAGAATGGCAGGGGGCGCCGGGGAGCTGTTTTTT. Protein: CASSRMAGGAGELFF. This chain links TRBV9 with TRBJ2-2, with 8 bases aligning to TRBD1. Trimming took 4 bases from V and 6 from J; bases not matched to a gene: 8. The germline gives CDR1 SGDLS, CDR2 YYNGEE. This CDR3 has 15 amino acids.

This clone has only one observation. V and J are TRBV6-5 and TRBJ1-3; the match to TRBD1 covers 8 bases. Germline lookup yields CDR1 MNHEY and CDR2 SVGAGI. Losses at the gene ends were 7 bases for V and 4 bases for J; bases not matched to a gene: 3. The CDR3 totals 13 residues. This CDR3 reads CASMDRAGNTIYF. For the CDR3, the DNA is TGTGCCAGCATGGACAGGGCAGGAAACACCATATATTTT.

This chain connects TRBV27 to TRBJ2-7; 7 bases agree with TRBD1. After removal of 5 bases from V and 2 bases from J, the junction contained 6 bases not matched to a gene. The CDR3 covers 14 residues. Germline CDR1 MNHEY, CDR2 SMNVEV (reference sequence). CDR3 nucleotide sequence: TGTGCCAGCAGTCCCTGGGACAGACCCTACGAGCAGTACTTC. This gives the protein CASSPWDRPYEQYF.

This clone was observed a single time. V is TRBV21-1 and J is TRBJ2-3; the table assigns TRBD2, which was not confirmed against the DNA. TRBV21-1 represents a pseudogene. The CDR3 is 15 amino acids. CDR3 in DNA: TGTGCCAGCAGCTCCCGACGGACTTACACAGATACGCAGTATTTT. Amino acid sequence: CASSSRRTYTDTQYF.

In its sample, this clone was seen a few times. This chain joins TRBV29-1 and TRBJ1-1; no definite D call. CDR1 SQVTM and CDR2 ANQGSEA come from the germline V gene. The CDR3 is made up of 12 amino acids. V lost 7 bases to trimming and J lost 3 bases, with 12 bases between them. The CDR3 protein is CSAGGLDTEAFF. CDR3 in DNA: TGCAGCGCTGGAGGTCTGGACACTGAAGCTTTCTTT. The complete variable domain, with remaining parts taken from reference TRBV29-1 and TRBJ1-1, reads SAVISQKPSRDICQRGTSLTIQCQVDSQVTMMFWYRQQPGQSLTLIATANQGSEATYESGFVIDKFPISRPNLTFSTLTVSNMSPEDSSIYLCSAGGLDTEAFFGQGTRLTVV.

The CDR3, as DNA: TGTGCCAGCAGTTACTCGAGAGCCAAAAACATTCAGTACTTC. Its protein product is CASSYSRAKNIQYF. The chain is built from TRBV6-2 or TRBV6-3 and TRBJ2-4, with unresolved D. Germline lookup yields CDR1 MNHEY and CDR2 SVGEGT. The V and J ends lost 0 bases and 0 bases respectively, with 3 bases between them. The CDR3 runs 14 residues.

The chain employs TRBV10-3 and TRBJ1-2, with D maybe TRBD1 (6 bases). The CDR3 is 12 residues long. Germline loops: CDR1 ENHRY, CDR2 SYGVKD. V gave up 8 bases and J gave up 5 bases, with 12 bases separating them. CDR3 sequence (DNA): TGTGCCATCGCCCAGGGGAATTATGGCTACACCTTC. Protein sequence: CAIAQGNYGYTF.